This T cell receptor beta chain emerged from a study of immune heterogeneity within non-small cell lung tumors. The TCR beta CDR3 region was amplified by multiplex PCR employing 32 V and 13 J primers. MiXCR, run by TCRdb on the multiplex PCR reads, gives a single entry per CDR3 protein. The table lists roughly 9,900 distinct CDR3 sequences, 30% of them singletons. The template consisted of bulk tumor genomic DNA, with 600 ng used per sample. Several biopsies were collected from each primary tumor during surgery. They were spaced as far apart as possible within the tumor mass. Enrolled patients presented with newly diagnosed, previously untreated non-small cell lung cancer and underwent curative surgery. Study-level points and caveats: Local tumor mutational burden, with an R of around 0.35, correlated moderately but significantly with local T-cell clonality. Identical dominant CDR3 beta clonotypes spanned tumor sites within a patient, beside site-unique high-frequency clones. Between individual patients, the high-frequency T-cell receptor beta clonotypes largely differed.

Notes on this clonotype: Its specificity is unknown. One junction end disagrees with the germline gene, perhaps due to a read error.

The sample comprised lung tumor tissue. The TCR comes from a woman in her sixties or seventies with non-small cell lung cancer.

The CDR3: CASSFSTGDSPLNF. CDR3 DNA: TGTGCCAGCAGCTTCTCAACAGGGGATTCACCCCTCAACTTT. The chain recombines TRBV7-3 with TRBJ1-6; 7 bases align to TRBD1. Germline V lookup: CDR1 SGHTA, CDR2 FQGTGA. The CDR3 consists of 14 residues.